These 2 T cell receptor beta chains were all obtained from the same sample, sequenced in a study of shared clonotypes between healthy human individuals. TCRdb's copy holds only in-frame clones and misses some; the assay was immunoSEQ multiplex PCR. The sample gives roughly 1,600,000 clones, just under 99% of which show up once; approximately 0.38% is in the top ten. Sample: naive CD4+ T cells sorted from blood. This sample's subset: CD45RA+ positively selected. These receptors came from a man in his thirties or forties in good health.

The chain employs TRBV13 and TRBJ2-5; D is ambiguous. V was cut by 8 bases and J by 3 bases, with 10 bases left in between. The CDR3 runs 12 residues. CDR1 and CDR2 from the germline V gene are PRHDT and FYEKMQ (reference sequence). Here the CDR3 reads CASGTFKETQYF. Here the CDR3 DNA reads TGTGCCAGCGGAACATTCAAAGAGACCCAGTACTTC.

The gene calls are TRBV18 and TRBJ1-1; 8 bases match TRBD1. This CDR3 has 16 residues. Germline loops: CDR1 KGHSH, CDR2 LQKENI. J was trimmed by 1 base and V by 6 bases; bases with no gene match: 10. Here the CDR3 DNA reads TGTGCCAGCTCGCGTGACCTGACAGGGGAGAACACTGAAGCTTTCTTT. It encodes CASSRDLTGENTEAFF.